This T cell receptor (beta chain) comes out of a study of response to subunit inactivated influenza vaccine (dated by TCRdb to the late 2010s). The study in broad terms: To follow how T cells responded to a trivalent subunit inactivated influenza vaccine, the researchers relied on deep quantitative profiling of the T cell receptor repertoire.

Its CDR3 holds 17 amino acids, cysteine through phenylalanine. CDR3 DNA is the only sequence kept; it has 51 bases, read in frame from the first base. V ends up 2 bases short and J 1 base short, with an unmatched junction base count of 7. The germline V gene encodes CDR1 SGHRS and CDR2 YFSETQ. This clonotype was picked up a small number of times. Its antigen target is currently unknown. Base qualities are missing; no much larger clone stands one base away. Results the study describes overall, beyond this receptor: The authors proposed that each seasonal influenza vaccination may bring in only a limited number of new T cells.

The library came from RT-PCR. The instrument was an Illumina HiSeq 2500. In-frame beta chains were kept once TCRdb had trimmed the public reads at Q25 with fastp and called clones with MiXCR. Rows matching on CDR3 protein sequence are summarized as one entry with the most common DNA and genes. In this sample the table shows about 700,000 distinct CDR3 sequences, about 15% of which occur a single time. The ten largest clonotypes hold roughly 6.4% of the sample. The sequence derives from a man aged 50-60 years who received an inactivated influenza vaccine. Donor details come from another sample of the same person, matched by shared clones. This material consisted of PBMCs from blood, taken about 14 days before vaccination. Recombination linked TRBV5-1 to TRBJ2-5; 11 bases in the middle match TRBD2. The DNA sequence is given as TGCGCCAGCAGCTTAGGCCTGACTAGCGGGACCCAAGAGACCCAGTACTTC. It is translated as CASSLGLTSGTQETQYF.